These 7 T cell receptor beta chains originate from one sample sequenced in a study of blood T cell repertoires in COVID-19 (dated by TCRdb to about 2020). Receptor libraries were prepared by the immunoSEQ multiplex PCR assay. TCRdb carries this immuneACCESS record with in-frame sequences only. Its versions omit some clonotypes, under half of them owing to an unresolved V gene in the studies checked, with the rest unexplained. The sample table records around 370,000 clones; around 91% of these occur just once. The top ten clones comprise 5% to 8.5% of the sample. The sample taken for sequencing was peripheral blood. These receptors were obtained from a man younger than 35 with active or convalescent COVID-19.

The chain joins TRBV6-5 to TRBJ2-7, with D tentatively TRBD2 (6 bases). The CDR3 has 16 amino acids. Germline V gives CDR1 MNHEY, CDR2 SVGAGI. Trimming pared 2 bases from V and 3 bases from J, leaving 17 bases between. CDR3 residues: CASSYEAVGLRYEQYF. The CDR3 nucleotides read TGTGCCAGCAGTTACGAGGCCGTCGGACTACGCTACGAGCAGTACTTC.

The gene calls are TRBV6-5 and TRBJ1-1; D perhaps matches TRBD1 (6 bases). The CDR3 covers 13 residues. The V end was cut by 8 bases, the J end by 2 bases, with 12 bases between. From germline, CDR1 is MNHEY and CDR2 SVGAGI. CDR3 DNA: TGTGCCAGCGGGGACACAGGTAACACTGAAGCTTTCTTT. Encoded protein: CASGDTGNTEAFF.

V is TRBV4-1 and J is TRBJ2-7; 9 positions agree with TRBD1. Germline CDR1 MGHRA, CDR2 YSYEKL. This CDR3 region has 16 residues. V was pared by 1 base and J by 0 bases, with 4 bases of the junction left unmatched. The CDR3, as DNA: TGCGCCAGCAGCCAAGTCCCGGGACAGGGCTCCTACGAGCAGTACTTC. Translated, it gives CASSQVPGQGSYEQYF.

The rearrangement uses TRBV19 and TRBJ1-2; possible D gene TRBD1, 6 bases. Germline V gene lookup returns CDR1 LNHDA and CDR2 SQIVND (reference sequence). The CDR3 length is 14 residues. Trimming took off 3 bases at V and 8 bases at J, with 16 bases between the two ends. The CDR3 loop is CASSIFQGQRGYTF. Here the CDR3 DNA reads TGTGCCAGTAGTATCTTTCAGGGGCAACGGGGCTACACCTTC.

The chain couples TRBV6-1 to TRBJ1-5; D unresolved. With 0 bases removed from V and 8 bases from J, the gap between germline ends came to 14 bases. Germline V lookup: CDR1 MNHNS, CDR2 SASEGT. The CDR3 sequence is 15 residues long. The CDR3 coding sequence is TGTGCCAGCAGTGAAGCGTCCCTTTCCTCGGAGCCCCAGCATTTT. Amino acids: CASSEASLSSEPQHF.

V and J are TRBV1 and TRBJ1-2; TRBD1, the D gene given by the table, was not confirmed from the DNA. TRBV1 is reported as a pseudogene. The CDR3 has 16 amino acids. DNA of the CDR3: TGCACCAGCAGCCAAGATCAGTGCAGGGTCGAGAATGGCTACACCTTC. This gives the protein CTSSQDQCRVENGYTF.

The chain recombines TRBV14 with TRBJ2-7, with D possibly TRBD1 on 6 matching bases. Germline CDR1 and CDR2: SGHDN and FVKESK. The CDR3 sequence is 14 residues long. With 4 bases removed from V and 3 bases from J, the gap between germline ends came to 13 bases. CDR3 residues: CASSPRTVLYEQYF. The DNA of the CDR3 is TGTGCCAGCAGCCCCCGGACAGTCCTCTACGAGCAGTACTTC. Drawing the rest from reference TRBV14 and TRBJ2-7, the complete variable domain is EAGVTQFPSHSVIEKGQTVTLRCDPISGHDNLYWYRRVMGKEIKFLLHFVKESKQDESGMPNNRFLAERTGGTYSTLKVQPAELEDSGVYFCASSPRTVLYEQYFGPGTRLTVT.